Shown below are 14 T cell receptor beta chains from a single sample sequenced in a study of tumor-infiltrating lymphocytes in localized non-small cell lung cancer listed by TCRdb under 2021. Receptors were amplified or captured by the immunoSEQ multiplex PCR assay. Drawn from immuneACCESS, this table holds only the in-frame rearrangements with V and J called that TCRdb kept. Clones are partly lost; checked studies trace under half to an unresolved V gene and leave the rest unexplained. In all, the sample holds roughly 30,000 clones, and 80% to 90% of those were seen once. The top ten clones comprise roughly 2% of the sample. The sample taken for sequencing was lung tumor tissue. The receptors shown here come from a human donor with non-small cell lung cancer.

This clone is a singleton in its sample. This chain links TRBV5-6 with TRBJ2-7, with no clear D. V was shortened by 0 bases and J by 9 bases, with 7 bases between the two germline ends. The V gene's germline CDR1 is SGHDT and CDR2 YYEEEE. The CDR3 is 11 amino acids. CDR3 bases: TGTGCCAGCAGCTTGGCCGGCACGCAGTACTTC. Amino acid sequence: CASSLAGTQYF.

This rearrangement joins TRBV30 to TRBJ2-3, with a tentative D call TRBD1 (5 bases). The CDR3 loop spans 12 amino acids. V lost 3 bases to trimming and J lost 2 bases, with 6 bases between them. Germline CDR1 reads GTSNPN; CDR2 reads SVGIG (reference sequence). The CDR3 coding sequence is TGTGCCTGGAGCAGGGTCACAGATACGCAGTATTTT. It codes for CAWSRVTDTQYF.

CDR3 in amino acids: CASSIGTVGYGYTF. CDR3 nucleotide sequence: TGTGCCAGCAGCATAGGGACGGTGGGCTATGGCTACACCTTC. This chain connects TRBV7-2 to TRBJ1-2; a weak D match, TRBD1 (5 bases). The CDR3 consists of 14 residues. Trimming stripped 5 bases from V and 4 bases from J, with 14 bases between. The germline gives CDR1 SGHTA, CDR2 FQGNSA. Full variable domain (missing parts from reference TRBV7-2 and TRBJ1-2): GAGVSQSPSNKVTEKGKDVELRCDPISGHTALYWYRQSLGQGLEFLIYFQGNSAPDKSGLPSDRFSAERTGGSVSTLTIQRTQQEDSAVYLCASSIGTVGYGYTFGSGTRLTVV.

The genes are TRBV4-2 and TRBJ1-2; D might be TRBD1 (6 bases). Germline V gene sequence: CDR1 LGHNA, CDR2 YNFKEQ. CDR3 length: 15 residues. Between the trimmed V and J ends, which lost 0 bases and 1 base, there was a span of 9 bases. The CDR3 here is CASSQEDSNNYGYTF. CDR3 sequence (DNA): TGTGCCAGCAGCCAAGAGGACAGCAATAACTATGGCTACACCTTC.

This clone was detected once. The chain couples TRBV5-4 to TRBJ1-1, with 8 positions matching TRBD1. Unmatched junction bases numbered 7, after V lost 4 bases and J lost 5 bases. The CDR3 loop spans 14 amino acids. In germline, CDR1 is SGHNT, CDR2 YYREEE (reference sequence). In DNA form, the CDR3 reads TGTGCCAGCAGCCACAGGGGGATGGGAACTGAAGCTTTCTTT. Its translation: CASSHRGMGTEAFF.

The rearrangement joins TRBV5-6 to TRBJ2-2; 8 bases align to TRBD1. After removal of 3 bases from V and 7 bases from J, the junction contained 8 bases not matched to a gene. This CDR3 comprises 15 residues. The germline V gene has CDR1 SGHDT and CDR2 YYEEEE. CDR3 loop: CASSSPDRGGGELFF. DNA of the CDR3: TGTGCCAGCAGCTCCCCCGACAGGGGTGGCGGGGAGCTGTTTTTT.

This CDR3 is CASSYRHHNEQFF. The CDR3 DNA reads as TGTGCCAGCAGTTACAGACACCACAATGAGCAGTTCTTC. This chain joins TRBV6-5 and TRBJ2-1; D call uncertain. This CDR3 is built from 13 residues. V was trimmed by 2 bases and J by 5 bases, leaving 7 bases between them. Germline values: CDR1 MNHEY, CDR2 SVGAGI.

The J gene is TRBJ1-2, the V gene TRBV4-2; 7 bases are a match to TRBD1. J gave up 4 bases and V 0 bases, and 5 bases lay outside the gene matches. The CDR3 sequence is 15 residues long. CDR1 is LGHNA and CDR2 is YNFKEQ in the germline V gene. The CDR3 here is CASSQEKGGPYGYTF. The CDR3 region has the DNA TGTGCCAGCAGCCAAGAGAAAGGGGGCCCCTATGGCTACACCTTC.

The V gene is TRBV5-5, the J gene TRBJ1-1, with no clear D. The CDR3 has 14 residues. Germline CDR1 reads SGHKS; CDR2 reads YYEKEE (reference sequence). Trimming removed 6 bases at V and 1 base at J, with 13 bases between. The CDR3 sequence: CASNQIPQNTEAFF. The CDR3 DNA sequence: TGTGCCAGCAACCAGATCCCACAGAACACTGAAGCTTTCTTT. Variable domain in full (rest from reference TRBV5-5 and TRBJ1-1): DAGVTQSPTHLIKTRGQQVTLRCSPISGHKSVSWYQQVLGQGPQFIFQYYEKEERGRGNFPDRFSARQFPNYSSELNVNALLLGDSALYLCASNQIPQNTEAFFGQGTRLTVV.

This clone came up once. This sequence joins TRBV7-2 and TRBJ1-1; tentative D call: TRBD1 (5 bases). The germline V gene encodes CDR1 SGHTA and CDR2 FQGNSA. The CDR3 is 14 amino acids. V lost 8 bases and J lost 1, with 14 bases in between. In DNA, the CDR3 is TGTGCCAGCGCGGGGGGGTACAGGAACACTGAAGCTTTCTTT. This encodes CASAGGYRNTEAFF. The whole variable domain, remainder taken from reference TRBV7-2 and TRBJ1-1, is GAGVSQSPSNKVTEKGKDVELRCDPISGHTALYWYRQSLGQGLEFLIYFQGNSAPDKSGLPSDRFSAERTGGSVSTLTIQRTQQEDSAVYLCASAGGYRNTEAFFGQGTRLTVV.

The chain joins TRBV20-1 to TRBJ1-3; D call uncertain. V lost 7 bases to trimming and J lost 4 bases, with 8 bases between them. The CDR3 sequence is 11 residues long. Germline CDR1 is DFQATT and CDR2 is SNEGSKA (reference sequence). CDR3 sequence reads: CSVKVGNTIYF. The DNA of the CDR3 is TGCAGTGTAAAAGTGGGAAACACCATATATTTT.

The J gene is TRBJ2-7, the V gene TRBV5-8; D is uncertain. Germline CDR1 SGHTS, CDR2 YDEGEE. The V gene lost 4 bases and the J gene lost 0 bases, with 14 bases spanning the gap. The CDR3 covers 15 residues. The CDR3 spells CASSDLITFSYEQYF. Written as DNA, the CDR3 is TGTGCCAGCAGCGACTTGATCACATTCTCCTACGAGCAGTACTTC.

The chain recombines TRBV29-1 with TRBJ2-1, with D maybe TRBD1 (6 bases). Per germline, CDR1 SQVTM and CDR2 ANQGSEA. Trimming pared 6 bases from V and 16 bases from J, leaving 22 bases between. The CDR3 is made up of 12 amino acids. As DNA, the CDR3 is TGCAGCGTGGGGGCACGGGGTAGGGGTTTATTCTTC. Amino acid sequence: CSVGARGRGLFF.

The chain links TRBV19 to TRBJ1-2; weak D call: TRBD1 (5 bases). Per the germline V gene, CDR1 is LNHDA and CDR2 is SQIVND (reference sequence). Between the trimmed V and J ends, which lost 1 base and 0 bases, there was a span of 12 bases. The CDR3 is 16 amino acids. The CDR3 DNA reads TGTGCCAGTAGTATAGCGAGGGGAAAGGCTAACTATGGCTACACCTTC. This encodes CASSIARGKANYGYTF. The whole variable domain, remainder taken from reference TRBV19 and TRBJ1-2, is DGGITQSPKYLFRKEGQNVTLSCEQNLNHDAMYWYRQDPGQGLRLIYYSQIVNDFQKGDIAEGYSVSREKKESFPLTVTSAQKNPTAFYLCASSIARGKANYGYTFGSGTRLTVV.